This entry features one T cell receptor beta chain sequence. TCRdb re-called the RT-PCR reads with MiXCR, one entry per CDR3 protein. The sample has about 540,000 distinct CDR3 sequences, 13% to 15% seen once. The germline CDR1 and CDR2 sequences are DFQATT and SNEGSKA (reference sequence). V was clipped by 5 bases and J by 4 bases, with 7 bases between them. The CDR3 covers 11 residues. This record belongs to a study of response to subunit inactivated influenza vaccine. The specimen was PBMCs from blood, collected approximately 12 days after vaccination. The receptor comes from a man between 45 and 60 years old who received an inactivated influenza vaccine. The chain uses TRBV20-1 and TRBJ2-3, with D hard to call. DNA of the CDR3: TGCAGTGCTCCCTGGGCAGATACGCAGTATTTT. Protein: CSAPWADTQYF.